This T cell receptor beta chain was retrieved from a study of T-cell memory formation after mild COVID-19 listed by TCRdb under 2021. About the investigation overall: Most TCR sequence clusters were specific to one of the two donors. In a couple of donors, T-cell clones that expanded and contracted after mild COVID-19 were tracked by sequencing TCRalpha and TCRbeta repertoires over time. Two young, previously healthy adult volunteers made up the cohort, one male and one female. General findings and caveats noted by the study authors: Some responding clones were detected in pre-infection memory, suggesting pre-existing cross-reactive memory T cells joined the SARS-CoV-2 response. The study covered only two mild cases, and larger cohorts including severe cases with pre-infection samples were considered necessary. SARS-CoV-2 specificity of the second-wave clones peaking on day 37 was not confirmed. From day 15 to 85, contracting clones showed balanced CD4/CD8 phenotypes, whereas a second wave of clones that expanded from day 15 to 37 leaned towards CD4+. Contracting CD4+ clones appeared mostly in the CM and EM memory subsets, whereas CD8+ clones were enriched in EMRA.

The CDR3 spans 14 residues, from the cysteine through the phenylalanine. The CDR3 DNA has 42 bases and is translated from base 1. Clipping removes 6 bases from V and 0 bases from J, with 2 as the unmatched junction base count. Ficoll-Paque density gradient centrifugation was used to isolate PBMCs. The sequencer was an Illumina NovaSeq 6000. cDNA libraries for TCRalpha and TCRbeta were prepared by 5'RACE using constant-segment primers, with sample barcodes and unique molecular identifiers added. Trizol reagent was used to extract RNA from every sample. Amplification of the libraries took two PCR steps, and the second step added a second sample barcode plus Illumina TruSeq adapters. The libraries were sequenced on an Illumina NovaSeq using 2 x 150 bp paired-end reads. As for how the authors treated the data: With migec v1.2.7, reads were demultiplexed and then collapsed into UMI-guided consensus sequences. With mixcr v2.1.11, UMI consensuses were aligned to TRA and TRB V and J templates and assembled into clonotypes. Expanded or contracted clonotypes were those called significant by both edgeR and NoisET, with noise models trained on biological replicates. For edgeR calls, a false discovery rate-adjusted p below 0.01 and a log2 fold-change threshold of 1 were applied. As an exploratory analysis of dynamics, PCA with hierarchical clustering was applied to max-normalized trajectories of the 1000 most abundant clonotypes. Each responding clone was given a CD4 or CD8 phenotype based on the CD4+ and CD8+ repertoires, which had been sequenced separately. In-frame beta chains were kept once TCRdb had trimmed the public reads at Q25 with fastp and called clones with MiXCR. Records with the same CDR3 protein are collapsed into one entry carrying the most frequent genes and DNA. What appears here as the V and J calls and clone size reflects TCRdb's work, not the paper's. A total of around 400,000 distinct CDR3 sequences appear in this sample, more than 20% of them only once. The top ten clones comprise about 8.7% of the sample.

About this clonotype: Its antigen specificity is not known. One base away there is no much larger clone; base qualities are not given.

The sample taken for sequencing was PBMCs or a T cell subset sorted from them (not recorded which). Rearrangement joined TRBV12-3 or TRBV12-4 to TRBJ2-1, and TRBD1 matches 7 of the central bases. This clonotype was sampled from an adult woman who had mild COVID-19 (a few samples of this study predate the infection). The sample titles of this study are shuffled in the database, so cell type and time point are left out; the donor was told from shared clones. Here is the DNA: TGTGCCAGCAGACAGGGGCTCTCCTACAATGAGCAGTTCTTC. Its coded protein is CASRQGLSYNEQFF.